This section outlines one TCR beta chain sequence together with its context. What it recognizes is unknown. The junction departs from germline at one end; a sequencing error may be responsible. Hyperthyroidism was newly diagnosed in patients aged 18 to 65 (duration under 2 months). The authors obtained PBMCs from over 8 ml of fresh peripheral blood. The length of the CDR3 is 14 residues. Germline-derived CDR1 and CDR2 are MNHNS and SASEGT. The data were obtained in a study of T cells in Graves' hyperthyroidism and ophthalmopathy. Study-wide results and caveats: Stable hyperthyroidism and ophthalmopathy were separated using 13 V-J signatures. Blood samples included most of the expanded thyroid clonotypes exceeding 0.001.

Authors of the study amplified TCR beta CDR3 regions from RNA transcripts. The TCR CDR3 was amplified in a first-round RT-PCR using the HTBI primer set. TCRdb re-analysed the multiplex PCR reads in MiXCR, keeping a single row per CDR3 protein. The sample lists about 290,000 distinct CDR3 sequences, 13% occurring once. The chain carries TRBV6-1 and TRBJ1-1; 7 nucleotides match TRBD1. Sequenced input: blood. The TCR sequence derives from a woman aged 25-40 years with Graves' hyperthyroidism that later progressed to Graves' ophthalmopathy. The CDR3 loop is CASNELGTDTEAFF. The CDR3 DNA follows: TGTGCCAGCAATGAACTTGGGACAGACACTGAAGCTTTCTTT.